This T cell receptor beta chain was identified during a study of chemoradiotherapy in HPV16-positive cancers. Study-wide results and caveats: Better recurrence-free survival went with HPV-responsive T-cell expansion in HPV16-positive patients. Non-HPV-specific T cells did not expand in tumors during treatment, whereas candidate HPV-specific clones and E7-related motifs did.

V gave up 7 bases and J gave up 2 bases, with 14 bases separating them. CDR3 length: 15 residues. Germline V gene lookup returns CDR1 MNHNS and CDR2 SASEGT. To note about this clone: Antigen unknown.

Assay: immunoSEQ multiplex PCR; the TCRdb copy retains only in-frame clones and omits some. The repertoire holds approximately 10,000 clones, with around 80% as singletons. The V gene is TRBV6-1, the J gene TRBJ2-2; possibly TRBD1 or TRBD2 for D (6 bases each). The material was obtained from a patient who underwent chemoradiotherapy. The receptor was isolated from a human donor with HPV-associated anogenital cancer. This CDR3 reads CASKNRGQNTGELFF. The CDR3 region has the DNA TGTGCCAGCAAAAACCGGGGGCAAAACACCGGGGAGCTGTTTTTT.